Below, 5 T cell receptor beta chains from the same sample are listed, as sequenced in a study of tumor-infiltrating lymphocytes in localized non-small cell lung cancer. TCRdb's table, derived via immunoSEQ multiplex PCR, lists solely in-frame clones and lacks some. The data contain tens of thousands of clones, around 67% of them seen just once; the ten biggest clones take up 5.5% to 7%. Material for sequencing was lung tumor tissue. The receptors here all came from a human donor with non-small cell lung cancer.

This clone was observed a few times. The chain's CDR3 is CASTRGGGENIQYF. CDR3 sequence (DNA): TGTGCCAGTACCCGGGGGGGAGGAGAAAACATTCAGTACTTC. This chain uses TRBV19 with TRBJ2-4; 8 nucleotides agree with TRBD2. This CDR3 contains 14 residues. CDR1 is LNHDA, CDR2 SQIVND, per germline (reference sequence). The J segment lost 5 bases and the V segment lost 7 bases, leaving 7 bases of the junction unmatched.

In DNA, the CDR3 is TGTGCCAGCAGCTTGGGTCCGGCAGGGCGGGCTGAGCAGTTCTTC. Translating it yields CASSLGPAGRAEQFF. V is TRBV7-2 and J is TRBJ2-1; either TRBD1 or TRBD2 may fit D (5 bases each). The CDR3 is made up of 15 amino acids. Germline-derived CDR1 and CDR2 are SGHTA and FQGNSA. The V end lost 3 bases, the J end lost 9 bases, and 18 bases lay between the germline ends.

The J gene is TRBJ2-5, the V gene TRBV7-2, with a possible D match to TRBD2 (7 bases). With 3 bases removed from V and 8 bases from J, the gap between germline ends came to 22 bases. CDR1 and CDR2 from the germline V gene are SGHTA and FQGNSA. The CDR3 runs 16 residues. Here the CDR3 reads CASSLLLTGGGGTQYF. DNA for the CDR3: TGTGCCAGCAGCTTGCTGCTCACGGGCGGGGGCGGAACCCAGTACTTC.

The V call is TRBV2, the J call TRBJ2-1; 7 bases fit TRBD1. Per the germline V gene, CDR1 is SNHLY and CDR2 is FYNNEI. V shed 6 bases and J 0 bases; nucleotides not matched to a gene: 5. There are 15 residues in the CDR3. CDR3 loop: CASSETGSSYNEQFF. CDR3 coding DNA: TGTGCCAGCAGCGAGACAGGGAGCTCCTACAATGAGCAGTTCTTC.

V is TRBV5-4 and J is TRBJ2-7; 7 nucleotides line up with TRBD2. The CDR3 is made up of 13 amino acids. V lost 0 bases and J lost 7; bases outside the gene matches: 4. Germline-derived CDR1 and CDR2 are SGHNT and YYREEE (reference sequence). The CDR3 nucleotides are TGTGCCAGCAGCTTGGCGGGGGGAATAGAGCAGTACTTC. It specifies CASSLAGGIEQYF.